This TCR beta chain emerged from a study of T-cell reconstitution after alpha-beta-depleted transplantation in children. The authors prepared the TCRbeta library with unique molecular identifiers. TCRdb independently ran MiXCR on the PCR reads; one entry per CDR3 protein. The sample shows approximately 630,000 distinct CDR3 sequences, less than 15% of them seen only once. Study observations and caveats: One year after transplant, T-cell counts and diversity came mostly from newly produced T cells. Several hundred rapidly expanded clones from non-depleted graft cells reportedly supplied alpha-beta T cells about two months post-transplant.

CDR3 size: 14 residues. CDR1 is SQVTM, CDR2 ANQGSEA, per germline. The V segment lost 3 bases and the J segment 11 bases; nucleotides outside the gene matches: 12. This clonotype has a count of ten or more. Its antigen is unidentified. The TCR originated in a girl between 2 and 10 years old with congenital amegakaryocytic thrombocytopenia, due to receive a stem cell transplant. This chain joins TRBV29-1 and TRBJ1-1; 10 nucleotides match TRBD1. Sequenced material: PBMCs, taken before TCRalphabeta/CD19-depleted stem cell transplant. As DNA, the CDR3 is TGCAGCGTTGAGGGGGTAGGGACAGGGGTCGTCGCTTTCTTT. It yields the protein CSVEGVGTGVVAFF.